This is a list of T cell receptor beta chains from one sample in a study of cytomegalovirus exposure and HLA in healthy donors. The assay was immunoSEQ multiplex PCR, and TCRdb's table has in-frame clones only and misses some. The repertoire holds roughly 130,000 clones, with around 70% as singletons. The sequenced material came from PBMCs. These receptor sequences come from a woman aged 55-75 years in good health and CMV-seropositive. Each CDR3 is given with its conserved first and last residue. D genes are given only for firm matches. Not all rows give a size; the values are once, few, many and, for expanded clones, a class.

CDR3 length: 15; V gene: TRBV9; J gene: TRBJ2-5; clone size: NA; D gene: TRBD1; CDR3 protein: CASSVADRGGETQYF; CDR3 DNA: TGTGCCAGCAGCGTAGCCGACAGGGGGGGGGAGACCCAGTACTTC
CDR3 length: 13; V gene: TRBV11-2; J gene: TRBJ2-7; clone size: NA; D gene: NA; CDR3 protein: CASSFGSSYEQYF; CDR3 DNA: TGTGCCAGCAGCTTTGGTAGCTCCTACGAGCAGTACTTC
CDR3 length: 14; V gene: TRBV4-1; J gene: TRBJ2-7; clone size: NA; D gene: TRBD2; CDR3 protein: CASSPLAGTYEQYF; CDR3 DNA: TGCGCCAGCAGCCCCCTAGCGGGGACCTACGAGCAGTACTTC
CDR3 length: 15; V gene: TRBV9; J gene: TRBJ2-1; clone size: NA; D gene: TRBD2; CDR3 protein: CASSVTSGSYNEQFF; CDR3 DNA: TGTGCCAGCAGCGTAACTAGCGGCTCCTACAATGAGCAGTTCTTC
CDR3 length: 14; V gene: TRBV7-9; J gene: TRBJ2-7; clone size: NA; D gene: TRBD1; CDR3 protein: CASSRTGTGNEQYF; CDR3 DNA: TGTGCCAGCAGCCGGACCGGGACAGGGAACGAGCAGTACTTC
CDR3 length: 13; V gene: TRBV10-1; J gene: TRBJ2-2; clone size: NA; D gene: TRBD1; CDR3 protein: CASSHRGLGELFF; CDR3 DNA: TGCGCCAGCAGTCACAGGGGGTTGGGGGAGCTGTTTTTT
CDR3 length: 15; V gene: TRBV18; J gene: TRBJ2-5; clone size: NA; D gene: NA; CDR3 protein: CASSLTGSDQETQYF; CDR3 DNA: TGTGCCAGCTCCCTGACTGGGTCAGACCAAGAGACCCAGTACTTC
CDR3 length: 14; V gene: TRBV27; J gene: TRBJ1-1; clone size: NA; D gene: NA; CDR3 protein: CASSLSPSNTEAFF; CDR3 DNA: TGTGCCAGCAGTTTATCCCCATCCAACACTGAAGCTTTCTTT
CDR3 length: 15; V gene: TRBV5-1; J gene: TRBJ1-3; clone size: NA; D gene: NA; CDR3 protein: CASSLGAPYGNTIYF; CDR3 DNA: TGCGCCAGCAGCTTGGGAGCCCCCTATGGAAACACCATATATTTT
CDR3 length: 14; V gene: TRBV7-9; J gene: TRBJ1-5; clone size: NA; D gene: NA; CDR3 protein: CASSPLGGGQPQHF; CDR3 DNA: TGTGCCAGCAGCCCCCTCGGGGGTGGGCAGCCCCAGCATTTT
CDR3 length: 13; V gene: TRBV6-5; J gene: TRBJ2-7; clone size: NA; D gene: NA; CDR3 protein: CASTPGWHYEQYF; CDR3 DNA: TGTGCCAGCACGCCAGGGTGGCACTACGAGCAGTACTTC
CDR3 length: 20; V gene: TRBV9; J gene: TRBJ1-6; clone size: NA; D gene: TRBD1; CDR3 protein: CASSLSTGSRGSSYNSPLHF; CDR3 DNA: TGTGCCAGCAGCCTATCGACAGGGTCAAGGGGAAGCTCCTATAATTCACCCCTCCACTTT
CDR3 length: 15; V gene: TRBV6-5; J gene: TRBJ1-4; clone size: NA; D gene: TRBD1; CDR3 protein: CASSYEAGGNEKLFF; CDR3 DNA: TGTGCCAGCAGTTACGAGGCAGGGGGCAATGAAAAACTGTTTTTT
CDR3 length: 16; V gene: TRBV7-3; J gene: TRBJ2-3; clone size: NA; D gene: TRBD1; CDR3 protein: CASSFRTGRDTDTQYF; CDR3 DNA: TGTGCCAGCAGCTTCCGGACAGGGCGGGACACAGATACGCAGTATTTT
CDR3 length: 16; V gene: TRBV11-1; J gene: TRBJ2-3; clone size: NA; D gene: TRBD1; CDR3 protein: CATRDSRFSSTDTQYF; CDR3 DNA: TGTGCCACCCGGGACAGTCGATTTTCTAGCACAGATACGCAGTATTTT
CDR3 length: 16; V gene: TRBV19; J gene: TRBJ1-6; clone size: few; D gene: TRBD1; CDR3 protein: CASSRQGALMDSPLHF; CDR3 DNA: TGTGCCAGTAGTAGACAGGGGGCGCTAATGGATTCACCCCTCCACTTT
CDR3 length: 14; V gene: TRBV29-1; J gene: TRBJ2-3; clone size: few; D gene: NA; CDR3 protein: CSVVRSRSTDTQYF; CDR3 DNA: TGCAGCGTTGTAAGGAGTCGAAGCACAGATACGCAGTATTTT
CDR3 length: 13; V gene: TRBV5-1; J gene: TRBJ1-1; clone size: NA; D gene: NA; CDR3 protein: CASSTTGSTEAFF; CDR3 DNA: TGCGCCAGCAGCACCACGGGATCCACTGAAGCTTTCTTT
CDR3 length: 15; V gene: TRBV12-5; J gene: TRBJ1-1; clone size: NA; D gene: NA; CDR3 protein: CASGLVPGDLPEAFF; CDR3 DNA: TGTGCTAGTGGTTTGGTACCAGGGGACCTCCCCGAGGCTTTCTTT
CDR3 length: 14; V gene: TRBV19; J gene: TRBJ2-5; clone size: NA; D gene: TRBD2; CDR3 protein: CASSIGLAGETQYF; CDR3 DNA: TGTGCCAGTAGTATAGGACTAGCGGGGGAGACCCAGTACTTC
CDR3 length: 15; V gene: TRBV19; J gene: TRBJ2-3; clone size: few; D gene: NA; CDR3 protein: CASRVSTGPADTQYF; CDR3 DNA: TGTGCCAGCAGAGTGTCGACAGGCCCCGCAGATACGCAGTATTTT
CDR3 length: 15; V gene: TRBV10-3; J gene: TRBJ2-2; clone size: NA; D gene: TRBD1; CDR3 protein: CAISEGTGNTGELFF; CDR3 DNA: TGTGCCATCAGTGAGGGGACAGGGAACACCGGGGAGCTGTTTTTT
CDR3 length: 15; V gene: TRBV19; J gene: TRBJ1-5; clone size: NA; D gene: TRBD1; CDR3 protein: CASSTDRALNQPQHF; CDR3 DNA: TGTGCCAGTAGTACGGACAGGGCCCTCAATCAGCCCCAGCATTTT
CDR3 length: 18; V gene: TRBV7-9; J gene: TRBJ2-1; clone size: NA; D gene: TRBD2; CDR3 protein: CSSSPGGGASGEDNEQFF; CDR3 DNA: TGTTCCAGCAGCCCCGGGGGGGGAGCTAGCGGGGAGGACAATGAGCAGTTCTTC
CDR3 length: 15; V gene: TRBV29-1; J gene: TRBJ2-3; clone size: NA; D gene: TRBD2; CDR3 protein: CSVKPKSGGTDTQYF; CDR3 DNA: TGCAGCGTAAAGCCTAAGAGCGGGGGCACAGATACGCAGTATTTT
CDR3 length: 12; V gene: TRBV7-6; J gene: TRBJ1-6; clone size: medium-sized; D gene: NA; CDR3 protein: CASSLQGSPLHF; CDR3 DNA: TGTGCCAGCAGCTTACAGGGTTCACCCCTCCACTTT
CDR3 length: 16; V gene: TRBV13; J gene: TRBJ2-5; clone size: NA; D gene: TRBD1; CDR3 protein: CASSPKPDRGRKEQYF; CDR3 DNA: TGTGCCAGCAGCCCTAAACCGGACAGGGGGCGGAAAGAGCAGTACTTC
CDR3 length: 14; V gene: TRBV6-6; J gene: TRBJ2-3; clone size: NA; D gene: NA; CDR3 protein: CASSPLEGTDTQYF; CDR3 DNA: TGTGCCAGCAGCCCTCTGGAGGGGACAGATACGCAGTATTTT
CDR3 length: 15; V gene: TRBV5-1; J gene: TRBJ1-3; clone size: NA; D gene: TRBD1; CDR3 protein: CASSLDRGPGNTIYF; CDR3 DNA: TGCGCCAGCAGCTTGGACAGGGGGCCAGGAAACACCATATATTTT
CDR3 length: 20; V gene: TRBV6-1; J gene: TRBJ1-6; clone size: few; D gene: TRBD1; CDR3 protein: CASSVGTGDAGSSYNSPLHF; CDR3 DNA: TGTGCCAGCAGTGTTGGGACAGGGGATGCCGGTAGCTCCTATAATTCACCCCTCCACTTT
CDR3 length: 15; V gene: TRBV9; J gene: TRBJ2-7; clone size: NA; D gene: TRBD1; CDR3 protein: CASSGGGTGAYEQYF; CDR3 DNA: TGTGCCAGCAGCGGGGGAGGGACAGGGGCCTACGAGCAGTACTTC
CDR3 length: 16; V gene: TRBV19; J gene: TRBJ1-3; clone size: NA; D gene: NA; CDR3 protein: CASSYVGGTSGNTIYF; CDR3 DNA: TGTGCCAGTTCTTACGTCGGGGGTACCTCTGGAAACACCATATATTTT
CDR3 length: 13; V gene: TRBV27; J gene: TRBJ1-1; clone size: NA; D gene: NA; CDR3 protein: CASSLILNTEAFF; CDR3 DNA: TGTGCCAGCAGTTTAATCTTGAACACTGAAGCTTTCTTT
CDR3 length: 14; V gene: TRBV6-1; J gene: TRBJ2-3; clone size: few; D gene: TRBD1; CDR3 protein: CASNRGASTDTQYF; CDR3 DNA: TGTGCCAGCAACAGGGGGGCTAGCACAGATACGCAGTATTTT
CDR3 length: 14; V gene: TRBV11-2; J gene: TRBJ1-1; clone size: NA; D gene: NA; CDR3 protein: CASSLGGREAEAFF; CDR3 DNA: TGTGCCAGCAGCTTAGGGGGCAGGGAAGCTGAAGCTTTCTTT
CDR3 length: 16; V gene: TRBV9; J gene: TRBJ2-1; clone size: NA; D gene: TRBD2; CDR3 protein: CASSAPLAGQHNEQFF; CDR3 DNA: TGTGCCAGCAGCGCCCCACTAGCGGGGCAACACAATGAGCAGTTCTTC
CDR3 length: 15; V gene: TRBV5-4; J gene: TRBJ1-1; clone size: NA; D gene: TRBD1; CDR3 protein: CASSLEGHRGTEAFF; CDR3 DNA: TGTGCCAGCAGCTTGGAGGGACACAGGGGGACTGAAGCTTTCTTT
CDR3 length: 14; V gene: TRBV9; J gene: TRBJ1-5; clone size: NA; D gene: NA; CDR3 protein: CASSTGVANQPQHF; CDR3 DNA: TGTGCCAGCAGCACCGGGGTGGCAAATCAGCCCCAGCATTTT
CDR3 length: 13; V gene: TRBV28; J gene: TRBJ1-2; clone size: NA; D gene: NA; CDR3 protein: CASSQRPNYGYTF; CDR3 DNA: TGTGCCAGCAGCCAGAGGCCCAACTATGGCTACACCTTC
CDR3 length: 12; V gene: TRBV7-9; J gene: TRBJ1-2; clone size: once; D gene: NA; CDR3 protein: CASRGGADGYTF; CDR3 DNA: TGTGCCAGCAGGGGAGGGGCGGATGGCTACACCTTC
CDR3 length: 16; V gene: TRBV19; J gene: TRBJ1-1; clone size: NA; D gene: NA; CDR3 protein: CASSSGGGIMNTEAFF; CDR3 DNA: TGTGCCAGTAGCTCCGGGGGGGGGATCATGAACACTGAAGCTTTCTTT
CDR3 length: 15; V gene: TRBV5-1; J gene: TRBJ1-4; clone size: NA; D gene: NA; CDR3 protein: CASAGTEATNEKLFF; CDR3 DNA: TGCGCCAGCGCCGGTACAGAAGCAACTAATGAAAAACTGTTTTTT
CDR3 length: 12; V gene: TRBV2; J gene: TRBJ2-5; clone size: NA; D gene: TRBD2; CDR3 protein: CASQGLAETQYF; CDR3 DNA: TGTGCCAGCCAGGGACTAGCGGAGACCCAGTACTTC
CDR3 length: 16; V gene: TRBV7-6; J gene: TRBJ1-1; clone size: once; D gene: TRBD1; CDR3 protein: CASSLRQGAGATEAFF; CDR3 DNA: TGTGCCAGCAGCTTACGACAGGGGGCCGGAGCCACTGAAGCTTTCTTT
CDR3 length: 13; V gene: TRBV11-2; J gene: TRBJ2-1; clone size: NA; D gene: NA; CDR3 protein: CASSFDRSDEQFF; CDR3 DNA: TGTGCCAGCAGCTTCGACAGGTCGGATGAGCAGTTCTTC
CDR3 length: 14; V gene: TRBV4-1; J gene: TRBJ1-1; clone size: NA; D gene: TRBD1; CDR3 protein: CASSPVDRDTEAFF; CDR3 DNA: TGCGCCAGCAGCCCAGTGGACAGGGACACTGAAGCTTTCTTT
CDR3 length: 14; V gene: TRBV11-3; J gene: TRBJ2-1; clone size: NA; D gene: NA; CDR3 protein: CASSRGRADNEQFF; CDR3 DNA: TGTGCCAGCAGCCGAGGCAGGGCGGATAATGAGCAGTTCTTC
CDR3 length: 13; V gene: TRBV5-1; J gene: TRBJ1-1; clone size: NA; D gene: TRBD1; CDR3 protein: CASSFRQGEEAFF; CDR3 DNA: TGCGCCAGCAGCTTCCGACAGGGGGAGGAAGCTTTCTTT
CDR3 length: 12; V gene: TRBV19; J gene: TRBJ2-7; clone size: few; D gene: NA; CDR3 protein: CASSRGRYEQYF; CDR3 DNA: TGTGCCAGTTCCAGGGGTAGGTACGAGCAGTACTTC
CDR3 length: 15; V gene: TRBV15; J gene: TRBJ2-7; clone size: NA; D gene: NA; CDR3 protein: CATSSLEGHTYEQYF; CDR3 DNA: TGTGCCACCAGCAGTTTGGAGGGCCACACCTACGAGCAGTACTTC
CDR3 length: 17; V gene: TRBV12-1; J gene: TRBJ2-6; clone size: NA; D gene: NA; CDR3 protein: CASSSAPSRAGANVLTF; CDR3 DNA: TGTGCCAGCAGCTCAGCCCCCAGCAGGGCCGGGGCCAACGTCCTGACTTTC
CDR3 length: 16; V gene: TRBV7-9; J gene: TRBJ1-5; clone size: few; D gene: TRBD1; CDR3 protein: CASSRDSPYSNQPQHF; CDR3 DNA: TGTGCCAGCAGTCGGGACAGCCCTTATAGCAATCAGCCCCAGCATTTT